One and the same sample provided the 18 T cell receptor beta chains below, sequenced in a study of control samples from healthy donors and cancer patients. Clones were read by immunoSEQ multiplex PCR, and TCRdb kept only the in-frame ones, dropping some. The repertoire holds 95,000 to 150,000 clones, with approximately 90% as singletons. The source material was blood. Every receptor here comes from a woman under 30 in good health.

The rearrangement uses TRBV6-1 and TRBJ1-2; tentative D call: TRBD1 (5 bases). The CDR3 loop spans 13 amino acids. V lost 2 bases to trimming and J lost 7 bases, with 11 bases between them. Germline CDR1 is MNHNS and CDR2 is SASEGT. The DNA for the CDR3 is TGTGCCAGCAGTGAACGCAGGGTGTCTGGCTACACCTTC. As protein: CASSERRVSGYTF.

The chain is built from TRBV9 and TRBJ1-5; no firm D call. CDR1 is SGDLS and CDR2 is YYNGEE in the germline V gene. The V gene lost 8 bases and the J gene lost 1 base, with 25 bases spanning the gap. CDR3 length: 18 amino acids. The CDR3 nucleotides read TGTGCCAGGACCCTCGACATAGGAGGTCCGGGCAGCAATCAGCCCCAGCATTTT. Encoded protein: CARTLDIGGPGSNQPQHF.

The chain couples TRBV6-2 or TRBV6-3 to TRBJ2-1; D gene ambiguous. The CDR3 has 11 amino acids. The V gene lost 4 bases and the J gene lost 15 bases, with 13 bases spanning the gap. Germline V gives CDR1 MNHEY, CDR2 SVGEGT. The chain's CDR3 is CASSFGPRRFF. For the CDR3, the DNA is TGTGCCAGCAGTTTTGGACCCCGCAGGTTCTTC.

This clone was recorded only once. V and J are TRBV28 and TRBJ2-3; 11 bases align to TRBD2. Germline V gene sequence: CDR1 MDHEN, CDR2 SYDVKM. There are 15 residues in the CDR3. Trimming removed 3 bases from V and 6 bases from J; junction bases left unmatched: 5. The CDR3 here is CASSLFLAGGDTQYF. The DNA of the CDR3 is TGTGCCAGCAGTTTGTTTCTAGCGGGAGGTGATACGCAGTATTTT. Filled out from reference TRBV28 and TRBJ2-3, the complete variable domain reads DVKVTQSSRYLVKRTGEKVFLECVQDMDHENMFWYRQDPGLGLRLIYFSYDVKMKEKGDIPEGYSVSREKKERFSLILESASTNQTSMYLCASSLFLAGGDTQYFGPGTRLTVL.

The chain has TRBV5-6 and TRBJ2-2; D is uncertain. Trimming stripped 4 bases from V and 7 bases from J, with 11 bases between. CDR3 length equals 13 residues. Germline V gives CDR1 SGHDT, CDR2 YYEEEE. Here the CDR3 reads CASSRNSHGELFF. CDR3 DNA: TGTGCCAGCAGCCGCAATAGCCACGGGGAGCTGTTTTTT.

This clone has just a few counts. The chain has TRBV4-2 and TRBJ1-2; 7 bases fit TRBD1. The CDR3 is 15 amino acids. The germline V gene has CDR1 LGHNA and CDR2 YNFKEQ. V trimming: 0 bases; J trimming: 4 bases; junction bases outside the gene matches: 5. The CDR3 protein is CASSQEMTGTYGYTF. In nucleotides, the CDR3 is TGTGCCAGCAGCCAAGAGATGACAGGGACCTATGGCTACACCTTC.

DNA of the CDR3: TGTGCCTGGAGTAGGGGGACGGGGGCGAATTCACCCCTCCACTTT. This sequence encodes CAWSRGTGANSPLHF. The V and J genes are TRBV30 and TRBJ1-6; the D gene is possibly TRBD1 (6 bases). CDR3 length: 15 amino acids. Germline V lookup: CDR1 GTSNPN, CDR2 SVGIG (reference sequence). V lost 2 bases and J 7 bases, leaving 15 bases between the germline ends. The variable domain in full, completed from reference TRBV30 and TRBJ1-6, reads SQTIHQWPATLVQPVGSPLSLECTVEGTSNPNLYWYRQAAGRGLQLLFYSVGIGQISSEVPQNLSASRPQDRQFILSSKKLLLSDSGFYLCAWSRGTGANSPLHFGNGTRLTVT.

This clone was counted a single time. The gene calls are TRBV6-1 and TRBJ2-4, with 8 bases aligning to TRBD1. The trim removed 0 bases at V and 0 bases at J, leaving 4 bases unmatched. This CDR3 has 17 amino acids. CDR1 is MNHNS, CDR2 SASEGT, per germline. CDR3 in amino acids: CASSEARTGRAKNIQYF. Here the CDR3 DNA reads TGTGCCAGCAGTGAAGCACGGACAGGGAGAGCCAAAAACATTCAGTACTTC.

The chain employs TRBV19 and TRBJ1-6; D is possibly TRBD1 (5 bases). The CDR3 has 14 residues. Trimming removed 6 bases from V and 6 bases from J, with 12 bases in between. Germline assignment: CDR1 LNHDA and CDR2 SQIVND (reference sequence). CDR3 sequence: CASSVQVVNSPLHF. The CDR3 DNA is TGTGCCAGTAGCGTACAGGTAGTTAATTCACCCCTCCACTTT.

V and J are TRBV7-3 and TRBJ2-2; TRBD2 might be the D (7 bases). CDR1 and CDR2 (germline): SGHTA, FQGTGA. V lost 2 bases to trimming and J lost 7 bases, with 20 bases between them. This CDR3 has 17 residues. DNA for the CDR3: TGTGCCAGCAGCTTACCGGGGCGGGGGCGAGGGAACGGGGAGCTGTTTTTT. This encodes CASSLPGRGRGNGELFF. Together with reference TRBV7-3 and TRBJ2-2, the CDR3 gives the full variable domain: GAGVSQTPSNKVTEKGKYVELRCDPISGHTALYWYRQSLGQGPEFLIYFQGTGAADDSGLPNDRFFAVRPEGSVSTLKIQRTERGDSAVYLCASSLPGRGRGNGELFFGEGSRLTVL.

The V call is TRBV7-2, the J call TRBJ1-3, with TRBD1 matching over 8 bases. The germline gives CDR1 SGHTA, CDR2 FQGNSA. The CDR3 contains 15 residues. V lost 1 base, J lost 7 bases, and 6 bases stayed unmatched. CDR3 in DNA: TGTGCCAGCAGCTTAGTAGGACAGGGAGGTAACACCATATATTTT. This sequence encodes CASSLVGQGGNTIYF.

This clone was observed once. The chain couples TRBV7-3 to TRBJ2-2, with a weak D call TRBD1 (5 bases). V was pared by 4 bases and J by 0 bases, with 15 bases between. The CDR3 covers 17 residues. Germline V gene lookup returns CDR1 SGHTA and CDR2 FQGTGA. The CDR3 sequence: CASSSLNTGPNTGELFF. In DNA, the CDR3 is TGTGCCAGCAGCTCACTGAACACAGGACCGAACACCGGGGAGCTGTTTTTT.

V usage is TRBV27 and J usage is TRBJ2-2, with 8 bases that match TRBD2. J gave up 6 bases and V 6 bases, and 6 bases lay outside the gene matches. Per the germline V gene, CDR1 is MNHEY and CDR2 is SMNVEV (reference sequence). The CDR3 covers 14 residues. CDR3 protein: CASRGAGVAGELFF. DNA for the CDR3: TGTGCCAGCAGGGGAGCGGGAGTGGCCGGGGAGCTGTTTTTT.

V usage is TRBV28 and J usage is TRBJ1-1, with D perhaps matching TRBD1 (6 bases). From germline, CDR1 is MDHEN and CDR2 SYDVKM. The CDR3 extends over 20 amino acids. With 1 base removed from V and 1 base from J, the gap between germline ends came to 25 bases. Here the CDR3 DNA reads TGTGCCAGCAGTTTATATTTGGCCAAGGACAGAGGTGGGGGGAACACTGAAGCTTTCTTT. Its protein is CASSLYLAKDRGGGNTEAFF.

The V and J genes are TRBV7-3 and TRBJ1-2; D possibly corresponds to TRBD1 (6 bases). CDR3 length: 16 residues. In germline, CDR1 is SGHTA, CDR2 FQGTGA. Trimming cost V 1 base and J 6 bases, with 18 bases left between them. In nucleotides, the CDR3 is TGTGCCAGCAGCTTAAGAGGGTCAACAGGGTTGGATGGCTACACCTTC. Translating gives CASSLRGSTGLDGYTF.

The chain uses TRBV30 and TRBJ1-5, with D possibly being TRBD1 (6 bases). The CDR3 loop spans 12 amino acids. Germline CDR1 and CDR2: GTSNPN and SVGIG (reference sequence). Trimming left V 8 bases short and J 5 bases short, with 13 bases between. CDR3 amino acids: CARNDRYQPQHF. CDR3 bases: TGTGCCCGTAACGACAGGTATCAGCCCCAGCATTTT.

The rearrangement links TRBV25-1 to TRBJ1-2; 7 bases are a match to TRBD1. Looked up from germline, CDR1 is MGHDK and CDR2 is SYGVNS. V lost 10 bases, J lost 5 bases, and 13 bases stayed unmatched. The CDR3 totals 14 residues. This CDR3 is CANGRGQDPYGYTF. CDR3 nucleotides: TGTGCCAACGGAAGAGGACAGGACCCGTATGGCTACACCTTC.

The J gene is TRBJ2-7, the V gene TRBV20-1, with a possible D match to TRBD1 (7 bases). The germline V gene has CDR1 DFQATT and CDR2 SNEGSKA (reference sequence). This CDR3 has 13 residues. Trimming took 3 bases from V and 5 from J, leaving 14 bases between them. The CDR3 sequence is CSASPARGDEQYF. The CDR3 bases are TGCAGTGCTAGTCCGGCCAGGGGGGACGAGCAGTACTTC.